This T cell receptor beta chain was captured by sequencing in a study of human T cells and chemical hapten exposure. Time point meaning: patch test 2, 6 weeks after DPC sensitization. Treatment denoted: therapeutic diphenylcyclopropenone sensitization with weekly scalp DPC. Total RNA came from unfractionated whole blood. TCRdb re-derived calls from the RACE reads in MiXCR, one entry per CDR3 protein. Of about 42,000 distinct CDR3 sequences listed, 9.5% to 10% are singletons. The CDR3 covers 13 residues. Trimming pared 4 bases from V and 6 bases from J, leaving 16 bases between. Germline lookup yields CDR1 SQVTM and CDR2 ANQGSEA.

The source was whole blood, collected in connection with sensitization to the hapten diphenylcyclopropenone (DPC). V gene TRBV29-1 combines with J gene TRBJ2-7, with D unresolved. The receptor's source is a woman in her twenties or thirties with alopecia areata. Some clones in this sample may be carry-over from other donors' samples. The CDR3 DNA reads TGCAGCGTTGCCCCGGACCCCTCCGGCGAGCAGTACTTC. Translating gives CSVAPDPSGEQYF.